These T cell receptor beta chains were read from a single sample in a study of brain T cells in children with intractable seizures. The assay was immunoSEQ multiplex PCR, and TCRdb's table has in-frame clones only and misses some. The profile shows about 340,000 clones, nearly 95% of them singletons. The sample here was peripheral blood, taken about 5 months after surgery. These receptors were obtained from a boy in the first two years of life with tuberous sclerosis and intractable seizures. Each CDR3 is given with its conserved first and last residue. A D gene is named only where the DNA matches it firmly. Only some rows state a clone size, as once, few, many or a class for expanded clones.

v_gene,len,d_gene,abundance,j_gene,CDR3nt,CDR3aa
TRBV11-2,15,TRBD1,.,TRBJ2-7,TGTGCCAGCAGCTTAGGTGGGACAGGGATCTACGAGCAGTACTTC,CASSLGGTGIYEQYF
TRBV18,12,.,.,TRBJ2-7,TGTGCCAGCTCACCGACAGGCCTAGAGCAGTACTTC,CASSPTGLEQYF
TRBV5-4,16,TRBD2,.,TRBJ2-7,TGTGCCAGCAGCGAAGGACTAGCGGGAGTTGTTTCCGAGCAGTACTTC,CASSEGLAGVVSEQYF
TRBV6-2/TRBV6-3,14,.,.,TRBJ2-5,TGTGCCAGCAGTTACTCGAATGGAGGAGAGACCCAGTACTTC,CASSYSNGGETQYF
TRBV6-5,13,TRBD1,few,TRBJ1-5,TGTGCCAGCAGGGACAGGGGTCATCAGCCCCAGCATTTT,CASRDRGHQPQHF
TRBV7-2,15,TRBD1,few,TRBJ1-5,TGTGCCAGCAGCTTTGGGACAGGGAGCAATCAGCCCCAGCATTTT,CASSFGTGSNQPQHF
TRBV9,15,TRBD2,.,TRBJ2-1,TGTGCCAGCAGCGACCCTAGCGGGGAGTACAATGAGCAGTTCTTC,CASSDPSGEYNEQFF
TRBV29-1,17,TRBD2,once,TRBJ2-6,TGCAGCGTTGTTAAGAACGGGGGGGCGTCTGGGGCCAACGTCCTGACTTTC,CSVVKNGGASGANVLTF
TRBV6-5,15,TRBD1,.,TRBJ1-6,TGTGCCACCAAGATACAGGGGGCTACTGGATCACCCCTCCACTTT,CATKIQGATGSPLHF
TRBV29-1,11,.,.,TRBJ2-7,TGCAGCGTTTTACAGGGCTACGAGCAGTACTTC,CSVLQGYEQYF
TRBV21-1,17,.,.,TRBJ2-2,TGTGCCAGCAGCAAATTAGGGGCAGGGGCGAACACCGGGGAGCTGTTTTTT,CASSKLGAGANTGELFF
TRBV4-2,15,.,once,TRBJ2-1,TGTGCCAGCAGCCAAGGCCCCCCCGGGTACAATGAGCAGTTCTTC,CASSQGPPGYNEQFF
TRBV5-4,15,.,.,TRBJ2-7,TGTGCCAGCAGCCAAAGGGGAGTGTTTAAATACGAGCAGTACTTC,CASSQRGVFKYEQYF
TRBV10-1,12,.,.,TRBJ2-3,TGCGCCAGCAGTGAGAGGGCAGATACGCAGTATTTT,CASSERADTQYF
TRBV6-1,13,.,few,TRBJ1-2,TGTGCCAGCAGTGAATCCCGGAGCTATGGCTACACCTTC,CASSESRSYGYTF